The clone carrying this T cell receptor (beta chain) was recorded many times. The antigen remains unidentified. Each diagnosis was grounded in clinical symptoms, serum thyroxine and TRAb, thyroid ultrasound, and orbital computed tomography. This sample holds PBMCs from under 11 ml fresh peripheral blood. Germline V gene data show CDR1 as WSHSY and CDR2 as SAAADI. V was trimmed by 0 bases and J by 0 bases, leaving 12 bases between them. The CDR3 spans 16 residues. The sample comes from a study of T cells in Graves' hyperthyroidism and ophthalmopathy. Study-level information: The authors collected peripheral blood at initial diagnosis, before any treatment. Study-level results: In the blood, most expanded thyroid clonotypes above 0.001 appeared as well.

There were TCR beta CDR3 regions amplified from RNA transcripts. The TCR CDR3 first-round RT-PCR relied on the HTBI primer set. Each CDR3 protein gets one entry after TCRdb re-called the multiplex PCR reads with MiXCR. The data show hundreds of thousands of distinct CDR3 sequences, with approximately 20% seen just once and about 3.5% held by the top ten. The rearrangement uses TRBV10-2 and TRBJ2-7; D gene ambiguous. Sequences were obtained from blood. The sequence came from a woman between 18 and 30 years old with Graves' hyperthyroidism. The CDR3 reads CASSESIRRSSYEQYF. As DNA, the CDR3 is TGCGCCAGCAGTGAGTCGATTCGACGAAGCTCCTACGAGCAGTACTTC.